The 8 T cell receptor beta chains given below trace back to one sample, sequenced in a study of cytomegalovirus exposure and HLA in healthy donors. PCR primers comprised 60 Vbeta and 13 Jbeta primers. Method: immunoSEQ multiplex PCR; TCRdb's copy keeps in-frame clones and lacks some. The data show around 130,000 clones, over 60% seen once. The material sequenced was PBMCs. These receptors originate from a woman in her sixties or seventies in good health and CMV-seronegative.

A few counts support this clone. J is TRBJ2-1 and V is TRBV29-1, with 8 bases fitting TRBD2. The ends lost 0 bases at V and 3 bases at J; junction bases unmatched: 7. This CDR3 spans 16 amino acids. Germline-derived CDR1 and CDR2 are SQVTM and ANQGSEA. The CDR3 bases are TGCAGCGTTGAAGAAGAAAATAGCGGGAACTACAATGAGCAGTTCTTC. It encodes CSVEEENSGNYNEQFF.

Points on this clone: The sample contains more than one DNA sequence encoding this CDR3. The chain employs TRBV11-3 and TRBJ2-7; 9 positions match TRBD1. Germline V gene sequence: CDR1 SGHNT, CDR2 YENEEA. The CDR3 length is 16 residues. The ends lost 0 bases at V and 7 bases at J; junction bases unmatched: 10. DNA of the CDR3: TGTGCCAGCAGCTTAGACGCTACCGGGACAGGGAGTGAGCAGTACTTC. The encoded protein is CASSLDATGTGSEQYF.

The V and J genes are TRBV28 and TRBJ2-7; D is possibly TRBD2 (7 bases). CDR3 length equals 13 residues. Trimming pared 7 bases from V and 6 bases from J, leaving 16 bases between. From germline, CDR1 is MDHEN and CDR2 SYDVKM. The CDR3 nucleotides read TGTGCCAGCACCGGGGGGCAGGCAAGCGAGCAGTACTTC. Encoded protein: CASTGGQASEQYF. Drawing the rest from reference TRBV28 and TRBJ2-7, the complete variable domain is DVKVTQSSRYLVKRTGEKVFLECVQDMDHENMFWYRQDPGLGLRLIYFSYDVKMKEKGDIPEGYSVSREKKERFSLILESASTNQTSMYLCASTGGQASEQYFGPGTRLTVT.

The V gene is TRBV27, the J gene TRBJ2-3; perhaps TRBD1 as D (5 bases). With 5 bases removed from V and 11 bases from J, the gap between germline ends came to 23 bases. This CDR3 contains 15 residues. Per the germline V gene, CDR1 is MNHEY and CDR2 is SMNVEV (reference sequence). As DNA, the CDR3 is TGTGCCAGCAGTCCCAAAAGCAGGGTCGAGAAGGGGCAGTATTTT. Translating it yields CASSPKSRVEKGQYF.

The CDR3 sequence is CASSFEGGPLVEQYF. The CDR3 bases are TGCGCCAGCAGCTTTGAGGGAGGGCCCCTCGTGGAGCAGTACTTC. The V and J genes are TRBV5-1 and TRBJ2-5, with 7 bases that match TRBD2. With V trimmed by 2 bases and J by 11 bases, 15 bases remained unmatched. The germline gives CDR1 SGHRS, CDR2 YFSETQ. The CDR3 length is 15 residues.

This clone was seen only once. This sequence joins TRBV6-1 and TRBJ1-3; D call uncertain. The CDR3 extends over 15 amino acids. The germline V gene encodes CDR1 MNHNS and CDR2 SASEGT. Trimming shortened V by 6 bases and J by 0 bases, and 12 bases separated the two germline ends. The chain's CDR3 is CASSVERSSGNTIYF. The CDR3, as DNA: TGTGCCAGCAGCGTTGAGAGAAGCTCTGGAAACACCATATATTTT.

The CDR3 DNA reads as TGTGCCAGCAGCGATCAGGGGAACACTGAAGCTTTCTTT. Translating it yields CASSDQGNTEAFF. The V and J genes are TRBV7-3 and TRBJ1-1, with D possibly TRBD1 on 5 matching bases. The CDR3 has 13 residues. CDR1 is SGHTA, CDR2 FQGTGA, per germline. Trimming removed 5 bases from V and 1 base from J, with 8 bases in between. Filled out from reference TRBV7-3 and TRBJ1-1, the complete variable domain reads GAGVSQTPSNKVTEKGKYVELRCDPISGHTALYWYRQSLGQGPEFLIYFQGTGAADDSGLPNDRFFAVRPEGSVSTLKIQRTERGDSAVYLCASSDQGNTEAFFGQGTRLTVV.

The V call is TRBV5-1, the J call TRBJ2-1; possibly TRBD2 for D (6 bases). CDR3 length equals 15 residues. Trimming took 7 bases from V and 4 from J, leaving 18 bases between them. Germline V CDR1 and CDR2: SGHRS, YFSETQ. The CDR3 DNA follows: TGCGCCAGCCAGGGTGTGGGACTGCAATACAATGAGCAGTTCTTC. Translated: CASQGVGLQYNEQFF.